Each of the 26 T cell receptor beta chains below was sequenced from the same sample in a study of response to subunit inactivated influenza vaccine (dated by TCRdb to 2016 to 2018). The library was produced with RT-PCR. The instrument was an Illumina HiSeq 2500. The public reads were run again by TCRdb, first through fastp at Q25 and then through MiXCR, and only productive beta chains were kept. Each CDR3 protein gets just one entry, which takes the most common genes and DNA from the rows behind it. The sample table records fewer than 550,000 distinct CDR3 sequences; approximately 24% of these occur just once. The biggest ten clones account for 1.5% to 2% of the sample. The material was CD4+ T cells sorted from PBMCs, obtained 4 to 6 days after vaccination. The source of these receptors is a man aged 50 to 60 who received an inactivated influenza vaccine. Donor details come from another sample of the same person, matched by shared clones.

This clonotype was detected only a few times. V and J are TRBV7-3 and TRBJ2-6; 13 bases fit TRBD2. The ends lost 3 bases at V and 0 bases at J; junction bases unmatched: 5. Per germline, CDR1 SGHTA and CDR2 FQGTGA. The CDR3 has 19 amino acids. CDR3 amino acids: CASSLPGTSGISGANVLTF. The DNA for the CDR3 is TGTGCCAGCAGCTTGCCTGGGACTAGCGGGATCTCTGGGGCCAACGTCCTGACTTTC. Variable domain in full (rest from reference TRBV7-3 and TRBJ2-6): GAGVSQTPSNKVTEKGKYVELRCDPISGHTALYWYRQSLGQGPEFLIYFQGTGAADDSGLPNDRFFAVRPEGSVSTLKIQRTERGDSAVYLCASSLPGTSGISGANVLTFGAGSRLTVL.

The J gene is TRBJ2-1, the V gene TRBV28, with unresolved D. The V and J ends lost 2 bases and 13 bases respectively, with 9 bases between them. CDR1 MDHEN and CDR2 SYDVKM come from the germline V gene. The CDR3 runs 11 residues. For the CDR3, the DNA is TGTGCCAGCAGTTTAGCTAGTTTTCAGTTCTTC. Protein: CASSLASFQFF.

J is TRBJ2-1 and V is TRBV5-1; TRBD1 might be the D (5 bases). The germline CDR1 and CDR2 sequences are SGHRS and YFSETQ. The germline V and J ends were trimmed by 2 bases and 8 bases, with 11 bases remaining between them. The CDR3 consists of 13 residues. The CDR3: CASSFRVLDEQFF. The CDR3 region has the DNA TGCGCCAGCAGCTTCAGGGTTTTGGATGAGCAGTTCTTC.

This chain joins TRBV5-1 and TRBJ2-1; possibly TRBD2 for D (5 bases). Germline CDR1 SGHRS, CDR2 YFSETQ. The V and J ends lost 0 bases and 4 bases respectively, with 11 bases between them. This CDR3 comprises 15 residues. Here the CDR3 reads CASSLDGDSYNEQFF. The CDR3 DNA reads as TGCGCCAGCAGCTTGGACGGGGATTCTTACAATGAGCAGTTCTTC.

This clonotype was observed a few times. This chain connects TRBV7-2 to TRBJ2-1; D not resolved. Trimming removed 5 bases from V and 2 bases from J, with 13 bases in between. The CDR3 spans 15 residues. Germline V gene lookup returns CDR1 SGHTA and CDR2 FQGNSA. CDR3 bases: TGTGCCAGCAGCCCTACCGGGTTAACCTACAATGAGCAGTTCTTC. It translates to CASSPTGLTYNEQFF. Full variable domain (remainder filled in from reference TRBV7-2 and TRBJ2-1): GAGVSQSPSNKVTEKGKDVELRCDPISGHTALYWYRQSLGQGLEFLIYFQGNSAPDKSGLPSDRFSAERTGGSVSTLTIQRTQQEDSAVYLCASSPTGLTYNEQFFGPGTRLTVL.

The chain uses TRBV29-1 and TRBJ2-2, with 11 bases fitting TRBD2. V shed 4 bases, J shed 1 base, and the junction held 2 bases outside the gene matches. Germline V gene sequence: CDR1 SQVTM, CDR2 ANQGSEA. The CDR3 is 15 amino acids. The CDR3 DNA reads TGCAGCGTTGTGACTAGCGGGGTGAACACCGGGGAGCTGTTTTTT. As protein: CSVVTSGVNTGELFF.

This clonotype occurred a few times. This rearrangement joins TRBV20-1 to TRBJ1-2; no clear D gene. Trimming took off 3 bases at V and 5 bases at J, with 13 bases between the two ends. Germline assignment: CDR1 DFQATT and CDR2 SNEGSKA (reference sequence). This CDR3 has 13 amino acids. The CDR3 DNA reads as TGCAGTGCTAGTCCCCGGGCGGGTTATGGCTACACCTTC. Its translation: CSASPRAGYGYTF.

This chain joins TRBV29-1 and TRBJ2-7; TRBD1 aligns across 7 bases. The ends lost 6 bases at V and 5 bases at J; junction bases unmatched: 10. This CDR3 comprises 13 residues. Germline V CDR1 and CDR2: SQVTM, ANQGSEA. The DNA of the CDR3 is TGCAGCGTGAGCAGACAGGGAATCGACGAGCAGTACTTC. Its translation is CSVSRQGIDEQYF.

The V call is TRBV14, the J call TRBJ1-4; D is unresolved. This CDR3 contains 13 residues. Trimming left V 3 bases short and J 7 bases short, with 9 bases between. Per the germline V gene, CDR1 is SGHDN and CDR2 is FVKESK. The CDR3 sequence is CASSHFSGEKLFF. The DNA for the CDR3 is TGTGCCAGCAGCCATTTTAGCGGTGAAAAACTGTTTTTT.

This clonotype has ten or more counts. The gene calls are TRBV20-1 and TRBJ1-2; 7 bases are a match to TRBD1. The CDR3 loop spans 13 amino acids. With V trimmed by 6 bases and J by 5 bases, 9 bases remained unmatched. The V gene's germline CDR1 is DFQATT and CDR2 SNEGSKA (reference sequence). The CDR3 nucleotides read TGCAGTGCGGGGGCACAGGGGCAATATGGCTACACCTTC. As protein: CSAGAQGQYGYTF.

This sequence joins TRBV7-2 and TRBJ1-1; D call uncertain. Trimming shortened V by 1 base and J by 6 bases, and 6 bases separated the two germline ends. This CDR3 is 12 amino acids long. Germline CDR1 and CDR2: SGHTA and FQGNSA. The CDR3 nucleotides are TGTGCCAGCAGCTTAGTTGCGGCTGAAGCTTTCTTT. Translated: CASSLVAAEAFF.

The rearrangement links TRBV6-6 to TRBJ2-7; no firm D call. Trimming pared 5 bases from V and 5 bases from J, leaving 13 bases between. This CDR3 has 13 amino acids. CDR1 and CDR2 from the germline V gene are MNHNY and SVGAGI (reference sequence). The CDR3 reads CASSLGPPHEQYF. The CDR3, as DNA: TGTGCCAGCAGTCTTGGACCTCCGCACGAGCAGTACTTC.

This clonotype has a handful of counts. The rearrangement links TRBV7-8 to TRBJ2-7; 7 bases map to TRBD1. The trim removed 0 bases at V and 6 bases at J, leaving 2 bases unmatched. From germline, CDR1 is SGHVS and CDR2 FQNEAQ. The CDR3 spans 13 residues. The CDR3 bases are TGTGCCAGCAGCTTAGCTCCAGGGGGCGAGCAGTACTTC. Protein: CASSLAPGGEQYF.

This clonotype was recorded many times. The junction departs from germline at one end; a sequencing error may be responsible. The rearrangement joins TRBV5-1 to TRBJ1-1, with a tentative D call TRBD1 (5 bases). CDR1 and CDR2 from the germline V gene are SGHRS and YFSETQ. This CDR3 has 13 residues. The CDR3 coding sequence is TGTGCCAGCAGCTTAGGAGGGGACACTGAAGCTTTCTTT. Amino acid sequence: CASSLGGDTEAFF. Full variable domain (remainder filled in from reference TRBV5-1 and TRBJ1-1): KAGVTQTPRYLIKTRGQQVTLSCSPISGHRSVSWYQQTPGQGLQFLFEYFSETQRNKGNFPGRFSGRQFSNSRSEMNVSTLELGDSALYLCASSLGGDTEAFFGQGTRLTVV.

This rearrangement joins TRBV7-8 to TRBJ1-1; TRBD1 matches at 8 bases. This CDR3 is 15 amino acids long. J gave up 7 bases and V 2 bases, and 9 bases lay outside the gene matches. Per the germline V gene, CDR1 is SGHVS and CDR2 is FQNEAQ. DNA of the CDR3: TGTGCCAGCAGCTTACCACAGGGGGGAGCCGATGAAGCTTTCTTT. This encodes CASSLPQGGADEAFF.

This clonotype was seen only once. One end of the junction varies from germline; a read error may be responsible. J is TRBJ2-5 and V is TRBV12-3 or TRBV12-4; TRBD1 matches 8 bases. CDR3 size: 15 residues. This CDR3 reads CASSLGGQGRESQYF. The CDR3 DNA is TGTGCCAGCAGTTTAGGAGGACAGGGACGAGAGTCCCAGTACTTC.

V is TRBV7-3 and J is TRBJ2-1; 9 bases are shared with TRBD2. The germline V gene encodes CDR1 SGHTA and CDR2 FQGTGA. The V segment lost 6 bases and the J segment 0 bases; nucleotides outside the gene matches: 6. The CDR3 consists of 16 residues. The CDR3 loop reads CASSQYSGSSYNEQFF. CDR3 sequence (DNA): TGTGCCAGCAGTCAGTATAGCGGGAGCTCCTACAATGAGCAGTTCTTC.

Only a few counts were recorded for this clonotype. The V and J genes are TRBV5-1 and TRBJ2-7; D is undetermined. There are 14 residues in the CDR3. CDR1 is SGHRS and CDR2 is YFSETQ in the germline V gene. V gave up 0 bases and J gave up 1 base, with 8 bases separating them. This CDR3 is CASSLGGMSYEQYF. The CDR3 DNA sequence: TGCGCCAGCAGCTTGGGTGGCATGTCCTACGAGCAGTACTTC.

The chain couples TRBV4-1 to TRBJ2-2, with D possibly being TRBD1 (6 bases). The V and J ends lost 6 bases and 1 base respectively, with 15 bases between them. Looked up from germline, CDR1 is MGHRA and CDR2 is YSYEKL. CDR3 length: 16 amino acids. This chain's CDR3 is CASRKLGQRNTGELFF. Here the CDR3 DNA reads TGCGCCAGCAGGAAGTTAGGACAGCGGAACACCGGGGAGCTGTTTTTT.

CDR3 residues: CASSQGARGTSTDTQYF. In DNA form, the CDR3 reads TGCGCCAGCAGCCAAGGGGCGCGGGGAACTAGCACAGATACGCAGTATTTT. The chain recombines TRBV4-3 with TRBJ2-3; a weak D match, TRBD2 (6 bases). V lost 1 base and J lost 0, with 14 bases in between. The CDR3 has 17 amino acids. Germline V CDR1 and CDR2: LGHNA, YSLEER.

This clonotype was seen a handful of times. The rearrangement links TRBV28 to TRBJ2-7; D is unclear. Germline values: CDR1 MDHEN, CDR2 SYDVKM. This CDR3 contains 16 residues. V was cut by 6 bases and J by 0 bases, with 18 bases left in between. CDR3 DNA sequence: TGTGCCAGCAGGGAAAGGAATACCTTGAGCTCCTACGAGCAGTACTTC. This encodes CASRERNTLSSYEQYF. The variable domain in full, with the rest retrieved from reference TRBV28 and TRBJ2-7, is DVKVTQSSRYLVKRTGEKVFLECVQDMDHENMFWYRQDPGLGLRLIYFSYDVKMKEKGDIPEGYSVSREKKERFSLILESASTNQTSMYLCASRERNTLSSYEQYFGPGTRLTVT.

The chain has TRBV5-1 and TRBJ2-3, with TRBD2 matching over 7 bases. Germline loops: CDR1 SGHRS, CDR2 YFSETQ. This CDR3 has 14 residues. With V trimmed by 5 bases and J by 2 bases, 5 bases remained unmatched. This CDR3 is CASRGGVYTDTQYF. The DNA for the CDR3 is TGCGCCAGCAGGGGGGGGGTCTACACAGATACGCAGTATTTT.

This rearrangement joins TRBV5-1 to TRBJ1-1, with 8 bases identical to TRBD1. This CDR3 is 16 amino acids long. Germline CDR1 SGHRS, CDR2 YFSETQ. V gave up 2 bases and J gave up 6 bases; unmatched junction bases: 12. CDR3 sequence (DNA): TGCGCCAGCAGCTTAACAGGGGGAATGGTGGCCTCTGAAGCTTTCTTT. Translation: CASSLTGGMVASEAFF.

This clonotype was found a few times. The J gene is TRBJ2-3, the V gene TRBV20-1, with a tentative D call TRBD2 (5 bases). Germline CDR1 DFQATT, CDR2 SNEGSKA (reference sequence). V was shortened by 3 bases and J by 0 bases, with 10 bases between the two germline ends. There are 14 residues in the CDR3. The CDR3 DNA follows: TGCAGTGCTAGGAGGGCAGTGAGCACAGATACGCAGTATTTT. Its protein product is CSARRAVSTDTQYF.

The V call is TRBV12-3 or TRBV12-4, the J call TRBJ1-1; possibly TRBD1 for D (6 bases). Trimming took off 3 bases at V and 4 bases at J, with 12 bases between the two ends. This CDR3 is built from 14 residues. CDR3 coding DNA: TGTGCCAGCAGTTTCGGGGGGCGAAGCACTGAAGCTTTCTTT. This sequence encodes CASSFGGRSTEAFF.

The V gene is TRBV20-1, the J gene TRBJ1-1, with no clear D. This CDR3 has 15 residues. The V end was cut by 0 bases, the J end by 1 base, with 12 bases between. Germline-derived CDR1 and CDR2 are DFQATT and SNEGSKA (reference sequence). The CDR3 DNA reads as TGCAGTGCTAGAGATCTAAGGGTTGCGAACACTGAAGCTTTCTTT. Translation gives CSARDLRVANTEAFF.